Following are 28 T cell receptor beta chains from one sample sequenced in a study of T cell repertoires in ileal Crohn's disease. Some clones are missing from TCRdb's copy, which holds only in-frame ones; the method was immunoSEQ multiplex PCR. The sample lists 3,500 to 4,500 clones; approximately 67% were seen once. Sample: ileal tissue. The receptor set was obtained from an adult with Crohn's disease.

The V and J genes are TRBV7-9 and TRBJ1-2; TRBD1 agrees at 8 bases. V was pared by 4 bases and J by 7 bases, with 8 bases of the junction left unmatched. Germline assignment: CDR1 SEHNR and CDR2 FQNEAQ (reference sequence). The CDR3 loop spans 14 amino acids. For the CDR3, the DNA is TGTGCCAGCAGCTCTTTTGCAGGGGGCAGTGGCTACACCTTC. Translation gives CASSSFAGGSGYTF.

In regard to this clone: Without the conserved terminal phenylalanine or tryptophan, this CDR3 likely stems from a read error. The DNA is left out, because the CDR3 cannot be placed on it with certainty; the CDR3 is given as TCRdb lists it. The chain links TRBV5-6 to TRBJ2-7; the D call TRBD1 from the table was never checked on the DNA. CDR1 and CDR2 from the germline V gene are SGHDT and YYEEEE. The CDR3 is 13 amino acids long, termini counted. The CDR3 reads CASSPRGLSIISI.

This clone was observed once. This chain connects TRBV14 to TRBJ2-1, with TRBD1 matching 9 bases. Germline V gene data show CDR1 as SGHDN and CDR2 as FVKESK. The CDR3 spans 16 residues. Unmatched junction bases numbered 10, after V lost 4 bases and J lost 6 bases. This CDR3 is CASSPSGQGGFNEQFF. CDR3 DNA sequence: TGTGCCAGCAGCCCCTCGGGACAGGGTGGGTTCAATGAGCAGTTCTTC.

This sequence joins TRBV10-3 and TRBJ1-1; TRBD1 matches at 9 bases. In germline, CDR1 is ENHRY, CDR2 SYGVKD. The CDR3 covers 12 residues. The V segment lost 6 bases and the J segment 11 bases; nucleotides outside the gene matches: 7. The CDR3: CAISPGQGKAFF. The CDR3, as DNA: TGTGCCATCAGCCCGGGACAGGGTAAGGCTTTCTTT.

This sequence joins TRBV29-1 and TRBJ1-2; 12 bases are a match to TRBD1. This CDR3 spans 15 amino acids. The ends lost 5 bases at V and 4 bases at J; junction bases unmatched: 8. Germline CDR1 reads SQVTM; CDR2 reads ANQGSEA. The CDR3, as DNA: TGCAGCGTTTGGGGACAGGGGGCGCGGGGCTATGGCTACACCTTC. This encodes CSVWGQGARGYGYTF.

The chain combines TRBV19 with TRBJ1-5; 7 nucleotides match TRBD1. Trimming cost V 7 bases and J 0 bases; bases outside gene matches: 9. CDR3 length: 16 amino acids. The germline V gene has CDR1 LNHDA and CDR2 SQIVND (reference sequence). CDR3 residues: CASIGDSKYSNQPQHF. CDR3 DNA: TGTGCCAGTATCGGGGACAGCAAATATAGCAATCAGCCCCAGCATTTT. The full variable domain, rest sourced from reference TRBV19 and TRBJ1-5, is DGGITQSPKYLFRKEGQNVTLSCEQNLNHDAMYWYRQDPGQGLRLIYYSQIVNDFQKGDIAEGYSVSREKKESFPLTVTSAQKNPTAFYLCASIGDSKYSNQPQHFGDGTRLSIL.

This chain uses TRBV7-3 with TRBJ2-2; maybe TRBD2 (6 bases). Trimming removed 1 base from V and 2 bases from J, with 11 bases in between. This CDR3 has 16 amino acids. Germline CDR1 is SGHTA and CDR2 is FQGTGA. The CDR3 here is CASSLNRGTNTGELFF. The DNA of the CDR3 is TGTGCCAGCAGCTTAAATCGCGGGACCAACACCGGGGAGCTGTTTTTT.

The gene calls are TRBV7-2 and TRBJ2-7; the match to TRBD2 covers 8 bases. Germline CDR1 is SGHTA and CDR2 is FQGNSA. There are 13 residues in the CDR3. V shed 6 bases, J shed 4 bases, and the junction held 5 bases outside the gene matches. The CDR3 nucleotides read TGTGCCAGCAGACCACGGGGGGGGTACGAGCAGTACTTC. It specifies CASRPRGGYEQYF.

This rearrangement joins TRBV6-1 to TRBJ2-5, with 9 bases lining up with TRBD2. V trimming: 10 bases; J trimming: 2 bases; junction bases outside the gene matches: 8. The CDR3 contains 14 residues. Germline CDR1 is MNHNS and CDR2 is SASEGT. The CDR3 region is CATPRGGTQETQYF. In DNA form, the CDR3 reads TGTGCCACCCCGCGGGGGGGGACTCAAGAGACCCAGTACTTC.

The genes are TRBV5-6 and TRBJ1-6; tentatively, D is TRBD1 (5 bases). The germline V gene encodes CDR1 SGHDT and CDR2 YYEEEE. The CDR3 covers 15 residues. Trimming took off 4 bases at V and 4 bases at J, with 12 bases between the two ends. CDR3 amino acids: CASSNERGYNSPLHF. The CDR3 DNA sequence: TGTGCCAGCAGCAACGAAAGGGGTTATAATTCACCCCTCCACTTT.

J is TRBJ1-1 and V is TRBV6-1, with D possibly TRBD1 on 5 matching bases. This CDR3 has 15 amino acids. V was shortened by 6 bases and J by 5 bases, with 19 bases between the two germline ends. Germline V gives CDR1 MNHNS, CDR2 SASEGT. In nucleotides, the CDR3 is TGTGCCAGCAGCCTAAATCGCCAGGGAACGACTGAAGCTTTCTTT. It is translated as CASSLNRQGTTEAFF.

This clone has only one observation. CDR3 sequence (DNA): TGTGCCTGGAGTAACCAGTTGACCCAGTACTTC. Protein product: CAWSNQLTQYF. The V and J genes are TRBV30 and TRBJ2-5; no firm D call. Trimming took 2 bases from V and 7 from J, leaving 8 bases between them. Looked up from germline, CDR1 is GTSNPN and CDR2 is SVGIG (reference sequence). The CDR3 runs to 11 residues. Combining the CDR3 with reference TRBV30 and TRBJ2-5 gives the whole variable domain SQTIHQWPATLVQPVGSPLSLECTVEGTSNPNLYWYRQAAGRGLQLLFYSVGIGQISSEVPQNLSASRPQDRQFILSSKKLLLSDSGFYLCAWSNQLTQYFGPGTRLLVL.

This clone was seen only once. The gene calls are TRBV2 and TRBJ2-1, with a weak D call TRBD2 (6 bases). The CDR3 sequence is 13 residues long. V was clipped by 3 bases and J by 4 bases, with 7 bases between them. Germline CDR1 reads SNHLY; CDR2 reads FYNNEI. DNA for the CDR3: TGTGCCAGCAGTGAGGGGGGTTACAATGAGCAGTTCTTC. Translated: CASSEGGYNEQFF.

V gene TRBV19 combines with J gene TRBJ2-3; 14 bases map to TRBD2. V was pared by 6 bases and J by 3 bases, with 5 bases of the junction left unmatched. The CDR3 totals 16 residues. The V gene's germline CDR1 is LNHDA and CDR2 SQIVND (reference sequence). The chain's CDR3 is CASSRLAGGQTDTQYF. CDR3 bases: TGTGCCAGTAGCAGACTAGCGGGGGGGCAAACAGATACGCAGTATTTT.

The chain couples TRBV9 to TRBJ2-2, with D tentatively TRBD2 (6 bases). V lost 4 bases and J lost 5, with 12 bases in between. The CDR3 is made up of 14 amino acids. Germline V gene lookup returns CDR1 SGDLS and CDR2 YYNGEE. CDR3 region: CASSFKRATGELFF. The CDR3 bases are TGTGCCAGCAGCTTCAAGCGGGCTACCGGGGAGCTGTTTTTT.

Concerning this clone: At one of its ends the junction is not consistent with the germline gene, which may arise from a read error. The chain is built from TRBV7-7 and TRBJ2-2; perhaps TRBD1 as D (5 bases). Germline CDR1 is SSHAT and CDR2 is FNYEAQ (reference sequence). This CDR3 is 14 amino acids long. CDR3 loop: CASSPTANTGELFF. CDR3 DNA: TGTGCTAGCAGCCCGACAGCGAACACCGGGGAGCTGTTTTTT. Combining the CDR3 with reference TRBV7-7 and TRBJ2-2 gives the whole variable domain GAGVSQSPRYKVTKRGQDVTLRCDPISSHATLYWYQQALGQGPEFLTYFNYEAQPDKSGLPSDRFSAERPEGSISTLTIQRTEQRDSAMYRCASSPTANTGELFFGEGSRLTVL.

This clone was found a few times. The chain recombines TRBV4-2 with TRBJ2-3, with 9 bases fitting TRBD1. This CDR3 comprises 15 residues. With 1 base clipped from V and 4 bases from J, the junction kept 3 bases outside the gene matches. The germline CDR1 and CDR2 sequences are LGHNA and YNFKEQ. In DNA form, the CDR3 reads TGTGCCAGCAGCCAAGGGACAGGGGAGCCAGATACGCAGTATTTT. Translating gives CASSQGTGEPDTQYF.

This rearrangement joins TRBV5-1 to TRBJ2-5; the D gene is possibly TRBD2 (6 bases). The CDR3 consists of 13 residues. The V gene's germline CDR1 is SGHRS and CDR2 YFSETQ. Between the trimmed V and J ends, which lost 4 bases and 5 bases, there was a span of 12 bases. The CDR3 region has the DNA TGCGCCAGCAGCCGGGAGTTGATGGAGACCCAGTACTTC. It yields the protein CASSRELMETQYF.

The CDR3 DNA reads TGCAGCGTTGAACAGGGGGCTGATTGGTATGGCTACACCTTC. Translation: CSVEQGADWYGYTF. V and J are TRBV29-1 and TRBJ1-2; 8 positions match TRBD1. This CDR3 spans 14 amino acids. Trimming at V came to 2 bases and at J to 5 bases, leaving 7 bases not matched to a gene. Germline V gene lookup returns CDR1 SQVTM and CDR2 ANQGSEA.

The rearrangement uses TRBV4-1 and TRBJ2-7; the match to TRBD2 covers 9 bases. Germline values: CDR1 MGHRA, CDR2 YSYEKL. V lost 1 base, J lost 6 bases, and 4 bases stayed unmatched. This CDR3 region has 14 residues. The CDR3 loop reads CASSQGSTSGEQYV. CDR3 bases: TGCGCCAGCAGCCAAGGTTCGACTAGCGGCGAGCAGTACGTC.

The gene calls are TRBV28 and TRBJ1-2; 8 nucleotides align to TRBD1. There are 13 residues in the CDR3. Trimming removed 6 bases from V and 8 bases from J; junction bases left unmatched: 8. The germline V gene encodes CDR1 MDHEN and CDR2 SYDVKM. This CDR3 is CASRVDRARGYTF. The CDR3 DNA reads TGTGCCAGCAGGGTGGACAGGGCTAGGGGCTACACCTTC.

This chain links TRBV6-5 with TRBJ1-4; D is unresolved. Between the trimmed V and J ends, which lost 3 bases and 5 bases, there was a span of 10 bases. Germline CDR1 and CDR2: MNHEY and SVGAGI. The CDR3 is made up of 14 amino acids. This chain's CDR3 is CASSYYAVNEKLFF. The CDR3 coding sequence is TGTGCCAGCAGTTATTATGCGGTCAATGAAAAACTGTTTTTT.

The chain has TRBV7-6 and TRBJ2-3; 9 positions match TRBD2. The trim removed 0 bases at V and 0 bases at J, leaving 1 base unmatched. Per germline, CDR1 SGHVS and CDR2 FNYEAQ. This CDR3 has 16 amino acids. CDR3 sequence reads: CASSLAGTSSTDTQYF. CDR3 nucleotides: TGTGCCAGCAGCTTAGCGGGGACTAGCAGCACAGATACGCAGTATTTT.

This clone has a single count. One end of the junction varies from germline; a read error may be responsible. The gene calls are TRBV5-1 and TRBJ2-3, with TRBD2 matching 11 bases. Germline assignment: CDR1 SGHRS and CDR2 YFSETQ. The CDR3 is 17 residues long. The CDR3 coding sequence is TGTGCCAGCAGCTTTTGGCTAGCGGGGGGAGGAACAGATACGCAGTATTTT. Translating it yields CASSFWLAGGGTDTQYF.

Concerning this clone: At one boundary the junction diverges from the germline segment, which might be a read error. The CDR3, as DNA: TGTGCCAGCAGCCCGCGGACAGGGGGGAACACTGAAGCTTTCTTT. Translated: CASSPRTGGNTEAFF. The chain joins TRBV5-1 to TRBJ1-1; TRBD1 aligns across 10 bases. Germline V gene sequence: CDR1 SGHRS, CDR2 YFSETQ. This CDR3 is built from 15 residues. Full variable domain (outside the CDR3, taken from reference TRBV5-1 and TRBJ1-1): KAGVTQTPRYLIKTRGQQVTLSCSPISGHRSVSWYQQTPGQGLQFLFEYFSETQRNKGNFPGRFSGRQFSNSRSEMNVSTLELGDSALYLCASSPRTGGNTEAFFGQGTRLTVV.

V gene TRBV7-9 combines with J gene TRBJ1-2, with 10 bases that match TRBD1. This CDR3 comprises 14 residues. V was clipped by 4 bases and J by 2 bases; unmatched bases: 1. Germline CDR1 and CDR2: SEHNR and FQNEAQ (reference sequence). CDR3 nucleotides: TGTGCCAGCAGCTCGGGACAGGGGAACTATGGCTACACCTTC. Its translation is CASSSGQGNYGYTF.

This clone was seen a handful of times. The DNA for the CDR3 is TGTGCCAGTAGTAGCGAGGGGGCCCCTTTGGGTTGGCTGTTTTTT. It translates to CASSSEGAPLGWLFF. This chain links TRBV19 with TRBJ1-4, with TRBD1 matching 7 bases. V shed 4 bases, J shed 14 bases, and the junction held 16 bases outside the gene matches. This CDR3 contains 15 residues. Per the germline V gene, CDR1 is LNHDA and CDR2 is SQIVND (reference sequence).

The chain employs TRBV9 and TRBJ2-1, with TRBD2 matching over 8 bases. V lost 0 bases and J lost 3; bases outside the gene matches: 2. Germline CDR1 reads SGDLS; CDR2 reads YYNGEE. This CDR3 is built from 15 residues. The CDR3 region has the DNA TGTGCCAGCAGCGTAGACGGGAGGGGCTACAATGAGCAGTTCTTC. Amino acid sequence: CASSVDGRGYNEQFF.